This T cell receptor (beta chain) emerged from a study of vaccination and CD4 T cells after COVID-19. Whole-study results and caveats: SARS-CoV-2-reactive clonotypes showed a nonsignificant median rise from approximately 23 to 38.

CDR1 and CDR2 (germline): DFQATT, SNEGSKA (reference sequence). Trimming cost V 2 bases and J 1 base, with 12 bases left between them. The CDR3 sequence is 15 residues long. Treatment described: approximately nine-day PBMC culture with coronavirus spike peptide pools or control peptides (ViraFEST assay). Dates of positive PCR ran from March to December 2020, before US Alpha, Beta and Delta variants. PBMCs, plated at two million per well, were grown in the presence of roughly 9.2 IU/ml IL-2 and about 10 ug/ml peptide pools. Cultured CD4+ T cell DNA underwent sequencing with the Oncomine TCR Beta short-read assay. Genomic DNA was extracted from cultured CD4+ T cells. Using its own MiXCR run on the PCR reads, TCRdb lists one record per CDR3 protein. The sample lists 10,000 to 15,000 distinct CDR3 sequences; about 61% were seen once. Regarding this clonotype: Its specificity is not known.

The clonotype originates from a human donor who had recovered from COVID-19. This sequence joins TRBV20-1 and TRBJ2-1, with a tentative D call TRBD1 (6 bases). Sample: CD4+ T cells from blood, cultured in vitro. The CDR3 region has the DNA TGCAGTGCTAGAAGGGACATAACGTCCTACAATGAGCAGTTCTTC. It specifies CSARRDITSYNEQFF.